This T cell receptor beta chain is from a study of shared clonotypes between healthy human individuals. Study-level background: The cohort had two women and a few men, ages 18 to 49. The study, taken as a whole, reports: Sorted-subset sequencing, rarefaction showed, was incomplete despite large depth.

A CD45RA-negative memory subset and a CD45RA+ naive subset were separated from the CD4+ cells. As regards this clone: Its specificity is unknown.

Every immunoSEQ plate was one replicate of a subset's evenly spread DNA. Sequenced by immunoSEQ multiplex PCR; TCRdb stores in-frame clones only, minus some. The table lists around 1.6 million clones, approximately 98% of them singletons. CDR1 is SNHLY, CDR2 FYNNEI, per germline. The CDR3 covers 13 residues. V was pared by 3 bases and J by 2 bases, with 6 bases between. The chain recombines TRBV2 with TRBJ2-3; no reliable D call. The sample taken for sequencing was naive CD4+ T cells sorted from blood. Subset reported: CD45RA+ positively selected. This sequence originates from a man under 40 in good health. The CDR3 sequence: CASSEGLTDTQYF. The CDR3 bases are TGTGCCAGCAGTGAGGGCCTCACAGATACGCAGTATTTT.